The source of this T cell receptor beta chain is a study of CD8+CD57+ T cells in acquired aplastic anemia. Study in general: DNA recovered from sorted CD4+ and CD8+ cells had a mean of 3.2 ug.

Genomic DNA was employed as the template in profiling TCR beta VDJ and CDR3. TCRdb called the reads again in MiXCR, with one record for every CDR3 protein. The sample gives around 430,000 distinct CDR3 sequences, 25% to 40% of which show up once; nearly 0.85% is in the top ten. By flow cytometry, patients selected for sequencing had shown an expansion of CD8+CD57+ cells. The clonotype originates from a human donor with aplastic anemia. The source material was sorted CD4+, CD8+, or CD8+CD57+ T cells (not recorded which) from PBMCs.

The CDR3 region is CASSLGTDQNTIYF. CDR3 coding DNA: TGTGCCAGCAGTTTGGGGACAGACCAAAACACCATATATTTT. This chain joins TRBV12-3 or TRBV12-4 and TRBJ1-3; TRBD1 matches at 7 bases. With V trimmed by 3 bases and J by 6 bases, 5 bases remained unmatched. This CDR3 contains 14 residues.